Listed here are 22 T cell receptor beta chains from one sample, sequenced in a study of identifying expanded T cells in peripheral blood. TCRdb keeps only in-frame clones here, not all; method: immunoSEQ multiplex PCR. The sample carries roughly 130,000 clones, 75% to 90% recorded once. The sample was blood. The receptor set was obtained from a person aged 18 to 70 in good health.

V and J are TRBV7-2 and TRBJ1-1; D possibly corresponds to TRBD1 (5 bases). There are 14 residues in the CDR3. Deletions cut 4 bases from V and 3 bases from J, with 12 bases between. Germline V gene sequence: CDR1 SGHTA, CDR2 FQGNSA. The CDR3 loop reads CASSYQGGDTEAFF. The DNA for the CDR3 is TGTGCCAGCAGCTACCAGGGAGGGGACACTGAAGCTTTCTTT.

The J gene is TRBJ2-5, the V gene TRBV7-2, with a possible D match to TRBD1 (6 bases). This CDR3 spans 14 amino acids. Germline V lookup: CDR1 SGHTA, CDR2 FQGNSA. The ends were cut back, 3 bases at V and 5 bases at J, with 13 bases in the middle. Here the CDR3 DNA reads TGTGCCAGCAGCTTTGGGGGCACCGGGGAGACCCAGTACTTC. Translating it yields CASSFGGTGETQYF. Complete variable domain (other parts from reference TRBV7-2 and TRBJ2-5): GAGVSQSPSNKVTEKGKDVELRCDPISGHTALYWYRQSLGQGLEFLIYFQGNSAPDKSGLPSDRFSAERTGGSVSTLTIQRTQQEDSAVYLCASSFGGTGETQYFGPGTRLLVL.

This chain joins TRBV11-2 and TRBJ2-2; TRBD1 agrees at 8 bases. CDR1 SGHAT and CDR2 FQNNGV come from the germline V gene. The CDR3 runs to 15 residues. Germline trimming cut 6 bases from V and 4 bases from J; bases unmatched to any gene: 7. The CDR3 nucleotides read TGTGCCAGCAGTTTTACGGGGACAGGCACCGGGGAGCTGTTTTTT. Protein: CASSFTGTGTGELFF.

This chain uses TRBV19 with TRBJ2-2, with D uncertain. The length of the CDR3 is 12 residues. V lost 7 bases, J lost 3 bases, and 6 bases lay in between. CDR1 is LNHDA, CDR2 SQIVND, per germline (reference sequence). CDR3 DNA: TGTGCCAGTATGGCGGACACCGGGGAGCTGTTTTTT. Its translation is CASMADTGELFF.

The chain joins TRBV13 to TRBJ2-2; TRBD1 might be the D (6 bases). Germline V gives CDR1 PRHDT, CDR2 FYEKMQ (reference sequence). The V end was cut by 4 bases, the J end by 5 bases, with 8 bases between. The CDR3 is 13 amino acids. CDR3 sequence: CASSWDITGELFF. As DNA, the CDR3 is TGTGCCAGCAGCTGGGACATAACCGGGGAGCTGTTTTTT.

The V gene is TRBV6-6, the J gene TRBJ1-3; 7 bases map to TRBD1. Germline-derived CDR1 and CDR2 are MNHNY and SVGAGI (reference sequence). Trimming took 5 bases from V and 7 from J; bases not matched to a gene: 8. This CDR3 region has 14 residues. CDR3 coding DNA: TGTGCCAGCAGTGCGGGACAGAGGGGCAACACCATATATTTT. Translation gives CASSAGQRGNTIYF.

The sample holds a few counts of this clone. The genes are TRBV4-2 and TRBJ1-1; possible D gene TRBD1, 6 bases. V lost 1 base, J lost 6 bases, and 12 bases lay in between. The germline gives CDR1 LGHNA, CDR2 YNFKEQ. CDR3 length equals 14 residues. CDR3 sequence: CASSQGTGFPEAFF. Written as DNA, the CDR3 is TGTGCCAGCAGCCAAGGTACAGGGTTCCCTGAAGCTTTCTTT.

The chain is built from TRBV2 and TRBJ1-3; a possible D gene is TRBD1 (5 bases). Between the trimmed V and J ends, which lost 0 bases and 4 bases, there was a span of 10 bases. The CDR3 sequence is 15 residues long. Germline V CDR1 and CDR2: SNHLY, FYNNEI. The CDR3 region has the DNA TGTGCCAGCAGTGAAGCGGGGCGCAGGGGAAACACCATATATTTT. Translated: CASSEAGRRGNTIYF.

This chain links TRBV7-9 with TRBJ2-4; 9 nucleotides match TRBD2. The CDR3 contains 14 residues. J gave up 6 bases and V 3 bases, and 3 bases lay outside the gene matches. Germline assignment: CDR1 SEHNR and CDR2 FQNEAQ (reference sequence). CDR3 region: CASSLGAGGNIQYF. In DNA form, the CDR3 reads TGTGCCAGCAGCTTGGGAGCGGGAGGAAACATTCAGTACTTC.

V usage is TRBV19 and J usage is TRBJ1-3; D gene ambiguous. CDR1 and CDR2 (germline): LNHDA, SQIVND (reference sequence). The CDR3 contains 14 residues. The V end lost 6 bases, the J end lost 0 bases, and 9 bases lay between the germline ends. CDR3 nucleotide sequence: TGTGCCAGTAGGGACTTGAGCTCTGGAAACACCATATATTTT. It encodes CASRDLSSGNTIYF.

The genes are TRBV28 and TRBJ1-2, with 9 nucleotides matching TRBD1. V lost 6 bases and J lost 6; bases outside the gene matches: 14. This CDR3 comprises 16 residues. Germline V gene sequence: CDR1 MDHEN, CDR2 SYDVKM. DNA of the CDR3: TGTGCCAGCAGCCTAGCGGGTAGTGGACAGGGGCATGGCTACACCTTC. Translating it yields CASSLAGSGQGHGYTF.

The chain couples TRBV5-6 to TRBJ1-2, with TRBD1 as a possible D gene (6 bases). The CDR3 contains 13 residues. Trimming took 6 bases from V and 7 from J, leaving 16 bases between them. CDR1 SGHDT and CDR2 YYEEEE come from the germline V gene. The CDR3 DNA sequence: TGTGCCAGCACACGGGGGCCGGTCCGTGGCTACACCTTC. Its translation: CASTRGPVRGYTF.

This clone was observed once. The chain couples TRBV6-1 to TRBJ1-2, with D hard to call. This CDR3 has 12 residues. Trimming took off 8 bases at V and 3 bases at J, with 10 bases between the two ends. Germline V CDR1 and CDR2: MNHNS, SASEGT. In DNA form, the CDR3 reads TGTGCCAGCGGGGTGGGGTACTATGGCTACACCTTC. Amino acids: CASGVGYYGYTF.

This chain uses TRBV6-5 with TRBJ2-7, with a possible D match to TRBD1 (5 bases). Germline V gene sequence: CDR1 MNHEY, CDR2 SVGAGI. There are 16 residues in the CDR3. Trimming shortened V by 4 bases and J by 3 bases, and 19 bases separated the two germline ends. CDR3 region: CASSSPRRQFVYEQYF. The CDR3 DNA sequence: TGTGCCAGCAGTTCCCCCCGACGACAGTTCGTCTACGAGCAGTACTTC.

As concerns this clone: Different DNA sequences within this sample yield the same CDR3. The chain combines TRBV27 with TRBJ2-7, with D perhaps matching TRBD2 (6 bases). CDR3 length: 15 residues. The V and J ends lost 5 bases and 0 bases respectively, with 14 bases between them. Germline V gene lookup returns CDR1 MNHEY and CDR2 SMNVEV (reference sequence). CDR3 in DNA: TGTGCCAGCAGTCTGGGGGGAGGATCCTCCTACGAGCAGTACTTC. Amino acids: CASSLGGGSSYEQYF.

The chain is built from TRBV6-1 and TRBJ1-4, with D maybe TRBD1 (5 bases). This CDR3 is 13 amino acids long. Between the trimmed V and J ends, which lost 8 bases and 7 bases, there was a span of 14 bases. The germline V gene encodes CDR1 MNHNS and CDR2 SASEGT. The CDR3 is CASRTIGGEKLFF. The DNA for the CDR3 is TGTGCCAGCCGGACAATTGGGGGTGAAAAACTGTTTTTT.

The genes are TRBV7-8 and TRBJ2-3, with unresolved D. CDR3 length: 14 residues. Germline V gene data show CDR1 as SGHVS and CDR2 as FQNEAQ. V was cut by 5 bases and J by 6 bases, with 15 bases left in between. The CDR3 DNA reads as TGTGCCAGCAGCCCACGGGCTTACGGGGATACGCAGTATTTT. Protein product: CASSPRAYGDTQYF.

The chain links TRBV5-1 to TRBJ2-7, with D perhaps assigned TRBD1 or TRBD2 (5 bases each). The CDR3 extends over 14 amino acids. V dropped 1 base and J dropped 6 bases, with 14 bases sitting between them. Per germline, CDR1 SGHRS and CDR2 YFSETQ. This CDR3 is CASSLSGTGREQYF. The CDR3 DNA reads as TGCGCCAGCAGCTTGTCCGGGACGGGCCGCGAGCAGTACTTC.

The chain employs TRBV19 and TRBJ1-2; D gene ambiguous. The CDR3 has 12 residues. The germline V gene has CDR1 LNHDA and CDR2 SQIVND (reference sequence). Trimming stripped 7 bases from V and 2 bases from J, with 8 bases between. The DNA of the CDR3 is TGTGCCAGTACAAGCACAAACTATGGCTACACCTTC. Translation: CASTSTNYGYTF.

J is TRBJ1-2 and V is TRBV19; 11 nucleotides agree with TRBD1. Germline assignment: CDR1 LNHDA and CDR2 SQIVND (reference sequence). With 5 bases clipped from V and 5 bases from J, the junction kept 7 bases outside the gene matches. The CDR3 totals 15 residues. The CDR3 region has the DNA TGTGCCAGTAGTGATCCCGGGACAGGGGGGTATGGCTACACCTTC. It codes for CASSDPGTGGYGYTF.

The DNA of the CDR3 is TGCGCCAGCAGCCAACTTCCAGCACGACCCCAGCATTTT. Protein sequence: CASSQLPARPQHF. The rearrangement joins TRBV4-3 to TRBJ1-5; D is ambiguous. The CDR3 length is 13 residues. Trimming left V 2 bases short and J 10 bases short, with 12 bases between. The germline CDR1 and CDR2 sequences are LGHNA and YSLEER.

The table lists this clone with a few counts. This chain links TRBV6-1 with TRBJ2-7, with D possibly matching TRBD1 (6 bases). Germline CDR1 reads MNHNS; CDR2 reads SASEGT. The CDR3 is made up of 15 amino acids. The V gene lost 6 bases and the J gene lost 1 base, with 16 bases spanning the gap. This chain's CDR3 is CASRGGADRSYEQYF. The CDR3 DNA reads as TGTGCCAGCAGGGGTGGGGCGGACAGATCCTACGAGCAGTACTTC.